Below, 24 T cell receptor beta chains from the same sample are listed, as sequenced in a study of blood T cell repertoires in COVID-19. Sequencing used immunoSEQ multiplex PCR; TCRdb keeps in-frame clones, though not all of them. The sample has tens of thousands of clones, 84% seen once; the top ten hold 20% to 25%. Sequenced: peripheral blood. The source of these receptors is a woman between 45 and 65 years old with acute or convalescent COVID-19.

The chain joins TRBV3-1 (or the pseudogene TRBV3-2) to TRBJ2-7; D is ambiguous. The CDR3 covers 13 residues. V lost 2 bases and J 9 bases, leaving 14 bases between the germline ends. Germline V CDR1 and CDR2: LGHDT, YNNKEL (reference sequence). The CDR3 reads CASSQTRLLGQYF. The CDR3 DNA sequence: TGTGCCAGCAGCCAAACAAGACTTCTCGGGCAGTACTTC.

The CDR3 loop reads CASSLWAYGNTIYF. The CDR3 region has the DNA TGTGCCAGCAGCCTCTGGGCCTACGGAAACACCATATATTTT. The rearrangement joins TRBV4-2 to TRBJ1-3, with D hard to call. CDR1 and CDR2 from the germline V gene are LGHNA and YNFKEQ. The CDR3 totals 14 residues. Between the trimmed V and J ends, which lost 4 bases and 4 bases, there was a span of 11 bases.

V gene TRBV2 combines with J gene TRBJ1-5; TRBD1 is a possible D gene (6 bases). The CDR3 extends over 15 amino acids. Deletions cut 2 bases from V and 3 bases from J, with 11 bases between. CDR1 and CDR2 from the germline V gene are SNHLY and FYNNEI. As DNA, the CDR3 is TGTGCCAGCAGTGAATTGAGGGGGTTCAATCAGCCCCAGCATTTT. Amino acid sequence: CASSELRGFNQPQHF.

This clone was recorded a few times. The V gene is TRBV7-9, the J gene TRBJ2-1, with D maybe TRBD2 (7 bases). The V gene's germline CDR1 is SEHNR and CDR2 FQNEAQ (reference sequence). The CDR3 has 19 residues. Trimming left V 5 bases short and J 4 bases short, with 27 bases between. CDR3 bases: TGTGCCAGCAGCCCCCGCGTACGGAGGGGGGCTAGCGGATACAATGAGCAGTTCTTC. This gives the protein CASSPRVRRGASGYNEQFF.

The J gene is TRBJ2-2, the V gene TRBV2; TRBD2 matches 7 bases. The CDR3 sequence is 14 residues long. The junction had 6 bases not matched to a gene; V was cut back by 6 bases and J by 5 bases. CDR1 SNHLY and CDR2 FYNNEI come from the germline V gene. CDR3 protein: CASSTSVSTGELFF. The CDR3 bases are TGTGCCAGCAGCACTAGCGTGTCTACCGGGGAGCTGTTTTTT.

CDR3 sequence reads: CASRPGQGPGELFF. The CDR3 DNA reads TGTGCCAGTAGGCCGGGACAGGGGCCCGGGGAGCTGTTTTTT. V usage is TRBV19 and J usage is TRBJ2-2; TRBD1 agrees at 10 bases. V gave up 6 bases and J gave up 6 bases; unmatched junction bases: 4. This CDR3 contains 14 residues. Germline values: CDR1 LNHDA, CDR2 SQIVND (reference sequence). The complete variable domain, with remaining parts taken from reference TRBV19 and TRBJ2-2, reads DGGITQSPKYLFRKEGQNVTLSCEQNLNHDAMYWYRQDPGQGLRLIYYSQIVNDFQKGDIAEGYSVSREKKESFPLTVTSAQKNPTAFYLCASRPGQGPGELFFGEGSRLTVL.

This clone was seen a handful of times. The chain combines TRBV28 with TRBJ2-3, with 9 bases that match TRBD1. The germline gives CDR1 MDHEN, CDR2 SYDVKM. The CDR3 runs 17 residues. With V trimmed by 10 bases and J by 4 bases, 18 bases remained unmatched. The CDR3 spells CAKDLDDRDRVPDTQYF. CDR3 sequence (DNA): TGTGCCAAAGACCTCGACGACCGGGACAGGGTACCAGATACGCAGTATTTT.

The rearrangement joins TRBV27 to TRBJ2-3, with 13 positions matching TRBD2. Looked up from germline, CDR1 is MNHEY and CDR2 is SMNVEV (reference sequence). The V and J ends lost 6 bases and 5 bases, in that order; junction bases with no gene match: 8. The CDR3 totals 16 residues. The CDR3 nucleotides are TGTGCCAGCAGGAAAATCGGACTAGCGGGGGAAGATACGCAGTATTTT. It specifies CASRKIGLAGEDTQYF.

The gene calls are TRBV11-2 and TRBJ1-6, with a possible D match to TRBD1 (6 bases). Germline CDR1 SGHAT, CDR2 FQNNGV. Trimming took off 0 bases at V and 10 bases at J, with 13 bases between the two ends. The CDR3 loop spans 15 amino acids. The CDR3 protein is CASSLDRGERSPLHF. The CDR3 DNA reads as TGTGCCAGCAGCTTAGACAGGGGAGAGAGGTCACCCCTCCACTTT.

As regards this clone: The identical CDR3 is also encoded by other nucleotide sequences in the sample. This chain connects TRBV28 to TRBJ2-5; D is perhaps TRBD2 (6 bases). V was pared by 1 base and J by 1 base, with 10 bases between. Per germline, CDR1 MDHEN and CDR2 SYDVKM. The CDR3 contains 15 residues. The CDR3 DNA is TGTGCCAGCAGTTTATTTGGGCGGGGCCAAGAGACCCAGTACTTC. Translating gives CASSLFGRGQETQYF.

DNA of the CDR3: TGTGCCAGCAGCTTAGGGGTCGGGACAGAGTTGGGCAATCAGCCCCAGCATTTT. This gives the protein CASSLGVGTELGNQPQHF. V gene TRBV7-9 combines with J gene TRBJ1-5; 7 positions match TRBD1. After removal of 1 base from V and 2 bases from J, the junction contained 11 bases not matched to a gene. CDR3 length: 18 residues. Germline V lookup: CDR1 SEHNR, CDR2 FQNEAQ (reference sequence).

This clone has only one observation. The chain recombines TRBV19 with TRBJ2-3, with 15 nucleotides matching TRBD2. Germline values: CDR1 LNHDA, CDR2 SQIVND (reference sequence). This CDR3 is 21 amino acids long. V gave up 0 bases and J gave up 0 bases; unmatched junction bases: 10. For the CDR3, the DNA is TGTGCCAGTAGTATAGATCGCACCGGGACTAGCGGGAGGTCTAGCACAGATACGCAGTATTTT. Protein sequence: CASSIDRTGTSGRSSTDTQYF.

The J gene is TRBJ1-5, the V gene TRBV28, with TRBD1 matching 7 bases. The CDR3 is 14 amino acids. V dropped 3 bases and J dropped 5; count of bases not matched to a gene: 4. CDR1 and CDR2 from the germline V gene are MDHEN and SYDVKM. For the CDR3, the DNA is TGTGCCAGCAGTTTGTCGACAGGGCATCAGCCCCAGCATTTT. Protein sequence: CASSLSTGHQPQHF.

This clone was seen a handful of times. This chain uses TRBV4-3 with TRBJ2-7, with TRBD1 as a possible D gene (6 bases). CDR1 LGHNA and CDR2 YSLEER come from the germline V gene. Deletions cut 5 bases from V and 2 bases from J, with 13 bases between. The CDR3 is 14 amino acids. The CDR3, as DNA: TGCGCCAGCAGCGGCGCAGGGGTGACCTACGAGCAGTACTTC. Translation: CASSGAGVTYEQYF.

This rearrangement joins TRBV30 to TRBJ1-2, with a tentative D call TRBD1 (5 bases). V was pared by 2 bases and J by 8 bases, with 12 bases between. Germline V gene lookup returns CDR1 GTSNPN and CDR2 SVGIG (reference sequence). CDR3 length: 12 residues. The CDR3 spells CAWSPQGVGYTF. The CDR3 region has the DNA TGTGCCTGGAGTCCCCAGGGCGTAGGCTACACCTTC.

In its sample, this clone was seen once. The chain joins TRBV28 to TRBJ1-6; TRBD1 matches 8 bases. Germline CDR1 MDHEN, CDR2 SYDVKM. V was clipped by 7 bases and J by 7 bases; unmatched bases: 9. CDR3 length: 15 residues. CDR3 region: CASKSTGAQNSPLHF. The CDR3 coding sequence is TGTGCCAGCAAATCGACAGGGGCCCAAAATTCACCCCTCCACTTT.

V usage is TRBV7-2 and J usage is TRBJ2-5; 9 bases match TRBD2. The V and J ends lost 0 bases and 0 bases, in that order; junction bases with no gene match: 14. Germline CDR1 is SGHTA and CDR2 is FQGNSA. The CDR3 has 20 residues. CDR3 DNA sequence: TGTGCCAGCAGCTTAGCGCGGGACGTGACTAGCGGAACGTACCAAGAGACCCAGTACTTC. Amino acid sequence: CASSLARDVTSGTYQETQYF.

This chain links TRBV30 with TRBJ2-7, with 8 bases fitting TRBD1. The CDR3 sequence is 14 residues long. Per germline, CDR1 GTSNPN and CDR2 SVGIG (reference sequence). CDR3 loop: CATDRAYTNYEQYF. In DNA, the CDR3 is TGTGCGACGGACAGGGCCTACACCAACTACGAGCAGTACTTC.

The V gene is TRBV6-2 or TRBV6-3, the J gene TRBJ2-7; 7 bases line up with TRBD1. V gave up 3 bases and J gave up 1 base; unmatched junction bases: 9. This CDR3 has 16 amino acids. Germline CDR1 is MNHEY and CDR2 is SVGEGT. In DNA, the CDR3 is TGTGCCAGCAGTTATGCGGCCGGGACAGTGTCCTACGAGCAGTACTTC. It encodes CASSYAAGTVSYEQYF.

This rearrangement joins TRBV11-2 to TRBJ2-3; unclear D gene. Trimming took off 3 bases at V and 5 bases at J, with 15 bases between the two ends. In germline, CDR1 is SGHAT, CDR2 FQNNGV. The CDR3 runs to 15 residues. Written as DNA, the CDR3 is TGTGCCAGCAGCTTCTTTGTCTCTGCCGGAGATACGCAGTATTTT. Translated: CASSFFVSAGDTQYF.

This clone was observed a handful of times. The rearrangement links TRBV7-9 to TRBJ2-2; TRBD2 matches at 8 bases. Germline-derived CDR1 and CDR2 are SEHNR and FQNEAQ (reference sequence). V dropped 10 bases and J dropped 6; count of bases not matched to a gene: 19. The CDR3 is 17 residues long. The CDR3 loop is CANARTGGEGGSGELFF. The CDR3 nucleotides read TGTGCCAACGCCCGAACGGGAGGGGAAGGAGGCTCCGGGGAGCTGTTTTTT. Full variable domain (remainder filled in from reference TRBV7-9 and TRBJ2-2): DTGVSQNPRHKITKRGQNVTFRCDPISEHNRLYWYRQTLGQGPEFLTYFQNEAQLEKSRLLSDRFSAERPKGSFSTLEIQRTEQGDSAMYLCANARTGGEGGSGELFFGEGSRLTVL.

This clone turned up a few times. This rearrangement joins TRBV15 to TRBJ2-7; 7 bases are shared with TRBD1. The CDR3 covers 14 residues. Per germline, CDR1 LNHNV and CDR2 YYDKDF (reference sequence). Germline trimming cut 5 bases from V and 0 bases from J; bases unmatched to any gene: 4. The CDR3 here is CATSEGANSYEQYF. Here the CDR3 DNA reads TGTGCCACCAGCGAGGGGGCCAACTCCTACGAGCAGTACTTC.

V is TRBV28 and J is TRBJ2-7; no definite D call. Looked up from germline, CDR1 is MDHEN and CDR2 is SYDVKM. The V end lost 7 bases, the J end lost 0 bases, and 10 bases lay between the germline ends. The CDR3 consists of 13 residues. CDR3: CASINPLSYEQYF. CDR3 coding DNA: TGTGCCAGCATTAATCCCCTCTCCTACGAGCAGTACTTC.

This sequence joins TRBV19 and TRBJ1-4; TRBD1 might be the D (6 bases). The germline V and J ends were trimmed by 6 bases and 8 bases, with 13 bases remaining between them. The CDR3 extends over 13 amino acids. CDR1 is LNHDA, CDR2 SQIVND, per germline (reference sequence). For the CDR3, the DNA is TGTGCCAGTAGCGGAGACAGGCCGGAAAAACTGTTTTTT. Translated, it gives CASSGDRPEKLFF.